This entry is about one T cell receptor (beta chain). The data were obtained in a study of blood T cell repertoires in COVID-19. Study context: PBMCs, B-cell-depleted T cells, or T cells were the source of the cDNA or gDNA that made up the material.

TCRdb keeps only in-frame clones here, not all; method: immunoSEQ multiplex PCR. This table has hundreds of thousands of clones, 90% appearing once. The CDR3 has 15 residues. Germline V gene lookup returns CDR1 LGHNA and CDR2 YNFKEQ. Trimming shortened V by 4 bases and J by 2 bases, and 14 bases separated the two germline ends. The sequenced material came from peripheral blood. This TCR came from a woman between 18 and 29 years old with acute or convalescent COVID-19. The V and J genes are TRBV4-2 and TRBJ1-2; D unresolved. CDR3 nucleotide sequence: TGTGCCAGCAGCCCTCAGGACTACCTAAACTATGGCTACACCTTC. As protein: CASSPQDYLNYGYTF.